Listed below are T cell receptor beta chains from one sample, sequenced in a study of T cells in localized non-small cell lung cancer. Sequencing was performed with immunoSEQ multiplex PCR; in TCRdb, only in-frame clones are kept and a portion is missing. The data show 7,000 to 10,000 clones, over 50% seen once. The material was lymph node tissue, obtained before any cancer treatment. The receptors shown here come from a male donor aged 60 or over with stage I squamous cell lung carcinoma. CDR3s include the opening cysteine and the closing phenylalanine or tryptophan. The order of the fields is V gene, D gene, clone size, J gene, CDR3 DNA, CDR3 protein. D genes are given only for firm matches. The size of a clone is reported for some rows only, either as once, few or many, or as a class for expanded clones.

V gene: TRBV7-5
D gene: .
clone size: .
J gene: TRBJ1-4
CDR3 DNA: TGTGCCAGCAGCTTAACCCCAGCCACAACTAATGAAAAACTGTTTTTT
CDR3 protein: CASSLTPATTNEKLFF

V gene: TRBV18
D gene: TRBD1
clone size: .
J gene: TRBJ2-5
CDR3 DNA: TGTGCCAGCTCACCATGGGACAGGGAAAAAACCCAGTACTTC
CDR3 protein: CASSPWDREKTQYF

V gene: TRBV6-8
D gene: TRBD2
clone size: few
J gene: TRBJ2-7
CDR3 DNA: TGTGCCAGCAGTTACTCGAACCGGCTAGCGGGAGTCGGCGAGCAGTACTTC
CDR3 protein: CASSYSNRLAGVGEQYF

V gene: TRBV12-1
D gene: .
clone size: .
J gene: TRBJ2-1
CDR3 DNA: TGTGCCAGCAGCTCCACCTATCATATCGGGGCTGAGCAGTTCTTC
CDR3 protein: CASSSTYHIGAEQFF

V gene: TRBV14
D gene: TRBD2
clone size: .
J gene: TRBJ2-3
CDR3 DNA: TGTGCCAGCAGCCACTTAGCGGGAGGAGTTGGCACAGATACGCAGTATTTT
CDR3 protein: CASSHLAGGVGTDTQYF

V gene: TRBV5-1
D gene: TRBD2
clone size: .
J gene: TRBJ2-1
CDR3 DNA: TGCGCCAGCAGCCCGAGGGCGGGGGGCAATGAGCAGTTCTTC
CDR3 protein: CASSPRAGGNEQFF

V gene: TRBV28
D gene: .
clone size: .
J gene: TRBJ2-7
CDR3 DNA: TGTGCCAGCAGCGGGACGGCGAATTACGAGCAGTACTTC
CDR3 protein: CASSGTANYEQYF

V gene: TRBV6-9
D gene: .
clone size: .
J gene: TRBJ2-7
CDR3 DNA: TGTGCCAGCTCTACGGCAGGGAAGAACGAGCAGTACTTC
CDR3 protein: CASSTAGKNEQYF

V gene: TRBV16
D gene: TRBD1
clone size: .
J gene: TRBJ2-7
CDR3 DNA: TGTGCCAGCAGCCTGGGACAGTCCTACGAGCAGTACTTC
CDR3 protein: CASSLGQSYEQYF

V gene: TRBV6-8
D gene: TRBD2
clone size: once
J gene: TRBJ2-1
CDR3 DNA: TGTGCCACTACCACAGCGGGATCCTACAATGAGCAGTTCTTC
CDR3 protein: CATTTAGSYNEQFF

V gene: TRBV14
D gene: .
clone size: .
J gene: TRBJ2-7
CDR3 DNA: TGTGCCAGCAGCCGTCGGGACACCCCCTCCCTCGAGCAGTACTTC
CDR3 protein: CASSRRDTPSLEQYF

V gene: TRBV6-7
D gene: .
clone size: .
J gene: TRBJ2-7
CDR3 DNA: TGTGCCAGCCGGGGGACGGGCGAGCAGTACTTC
CDR3 protein: CASRGTGEQYF

V gene: TRBV28
D gene: .
clone size: .
J gene: TRBJ2-1
CDR3 DNA: TGTGCCAGCAGCCCACTAACCAGTGAGCAGTTCTTC
CDR3 protein: CASSPLTSEQFF

V gene: TRBV19
D gene: .
clone size: .
J gene: TRBJ2-3
CDR3 DNA: TGTGCCAGTACCTCGGGGAAGGGGAGCACAGATACGCAGTATTTT
CDR3 protein: CASTSGKGSTDTQYF

V gene: TRBV14
D gene: .
clone size: .
J gene: TRBJ2-7
CDR3 DNA: TGTGCCAGCAGCCAAGAAATAGCAGGCGAGCAGTACTTC
CDR3 protein: CASSQEIAGEQYF

V gene: TRBV14
D gene: TRBD2
clone size: .
J gene: TRBJ2-7
CDR3 DNA: TGTGCCAGCAGCCAGGGAATACCGGGACTAGCGGACTCCTACGAGCAGTACTTC
CDR3 protein: CASSQGIPGLADSYEQYF

V gene: TRBV30
D gene: .
clone size: few
J gene: TRBJ1-2
CDR3 DNA: TGTGCCTGGTCAGCAACCTATGGCTACACCTTC
CDR3 protein: CAWSATYGYTF

V gene: TRBV9
D gene: TRBD2
clone size: .
J gene: TRBJ2-7
CDR3 DNA: TGTGCCGGGTCTGGGGGAGGGAACGAGCAGTACTTC
CDR3 protein: CAGSGGGNEQYF

V gene: TRBV18
D gene: .
clone size: .
J gene: TRBJ1-1
CDR3 DNA: TGTGCCAGCTCACCAGAGGTAGGACCGAACACTGAAGCTTTCTTT
CDR3 protein: CASSPEVGPNTEAFF

V gene: TRBV9
D gene: .
clone size: few
J gene: TRBJ2-3
CDR3 DNA: TGTGCCAGCAGCGTAGAGGTCCCAGATACGCAGTATTTT
CDR3 protein: CASSVEVPDTQYF

V gene: TRBV11-3
D gene: TRBD1
clone size: few
J gene: TRBJ2-1
CDR3 DNA: TGTGCCAGCAGCTTAGTGGGACAGGGGGACAATGAGCAGTTCTTC
CDR3 protein: CASSLVGQGDNEQFF

V gene: TRBV30
D gene: .
clone size: .
J gene: TRBJ2-3
CDR3 DNA: TGTGCCTGGGCGTCACGGGATACGCAGTATTTT
CDR3 protein: CAWASRDTQYF

V gene: TRBV6-8
D gene: TRBD2
clone size: few
J gene: TRBJ2-7
CDR3 DNA: TGTGCCAGCAGCGACACCTCTTTGAAAGCGGGAGTAAGGTACGAGCAGTACTTC
CDR3 protein: CASSDTSLKAGVRYEQYF

V gene: TRBV19
D gene: TRBD1
clone size: .
J gene: TRBJ1-2
CDR3 DNA: TGTGCCAGTAGTACAACCGGGACAGGGAATGGCTACACCTTC
CDR3 protein: CASSTTGTGNGYTF

V gene: TRBV2
D gene: .
clone size: .
J gene: TRBJ2-1
CDR3 DNA: TGTGCCAGCAGCGTATACGAGGACGGGGTCTACAATGAGCAGTTCTTC
CDR3 protein: CASSVYEDGVYNEQFF

V gene: TRBV30
D gene: .
clone size: .
J gene: TRBJ1-2
CDR3 DNA: TGTGCCTGGAGCCTAGGACCGGGGAGTTATGGCTACACCTTC
CDR3 protein: CAWSLGPGSYGYTF

V gene: TRBV30
D gene: .
clone size: once
J gene: TRBJ2-7
CDR3 DNA: TGTGCCTGGAGCCCACAAGGCGGGCTGTACGAGCAGTACTTC
CDR3 protein: CAWSPQGGLYEQYF

V gene: TRBV12-5
D gene: .
clone size: once
J gene: TRBJ2-5
CDR3 DNA: TGTGCTAGTGCCTTGGGTAGTATAGAGACCCAGTACTTC
CDR3 protein: CASALGSIETQYF

V gene: TRBV7-7
D gene: .
clone size: .
J gene: TRBJ1-1
CDR3 DNA: TGTGCCAGCAGCTTGGTCGGGGGAGGGTGGACTGAAGCTTTCTTT
CDR3 protein: CASSLVGGGWTEAFF

V gene: TRBV19
D gene: .
clone size: .
J gene: TRBJ2-3
CDR3 DNA: TGTGCCAGTAGACTGGCAGATACGCAGTATTTT
CDR3 protein: CASRLADTQYF

V gene: TRBV6-4
D gene: .
clone size: .
J gene: TRBJ1-5
CDR3 DNA: TGTGCCAGCAGGGCACAGGATCTTAATCAGCCCCAGCATTTT
CDR3 protein: CASRAQDLNQPQHF

V gene: TRBV19
D gene: TRBD2
clone size: .
J gene: TRBJ2-6
CDR3 DNA: TGTGCCAGTAGTTCTCGAGGGACTAAAGCTGGGGCCAACGTCCTGACTTTC
CDR3 protein: CASSSRGTKAGANVLTF